Each of the 32 T cell receptor beta chains below was sequenced from the same sample in a study of shared clonotypes between healthy human individuals. Assay: immunoSEQ multiplex PCR; the TCRdb copy retains only in-frame clones and omits some. The data contain 1.6 million or so clones, about 98.5% of them singletons. Source material: naive CD4+ T cells sorted from blood. Subset meaning: CD45RA+ positively selected. The receptors derive from a man aged 25-45 years in good health.

The table lists this clone with a count of one. This sequence joins TRBV29-1 and TRBJ2-2; 14 nucleotides align to TRBD2. Germline CDR1 reads SQVTM; CDR2 reads ANQGSEA. The CDR3 contains 16 residues. V shed 3 bases and J 6 bases; nucleotides not matched to a gene: 6. In DNA form, the CDR3 reads TGCAGCGTTGACGGGACTAGCGGGAGTGGGGCCGGGGAGCTGTTTTTT. It translates to CSVDGTSGSGAGELFF.

CDR3 in amino acids: CASSPLAGVASNEQFF. Written as DNA, the CDR3 is TGTGCCAGCAGCCCACTAGCGGGAGTTGCTTCCAATGAGCAGTTCTTC. The rearrangement uses TRBV7-3 and TRBJ2-1, with 11 bases identical to TRBD2. The CDR3 sequence is 16 residues long. The germline V gene encodes CDR1 SGHTA and CDR2 FQGTGA. The ends lost 5 bases at V and 6 bases at J; junction bases unmatched: 9.

Comment on this clone: Other DNA sequences within the sample encode an identical CDR3. This chain joins TRBV20-1 and TRBJ2-7; D ambiguous. CDR3 length: 11 amino acids. Germline assignment: CDR1 DFQATT and CDR2 SNEGSKA (reference sequence). V lost 0 bases, J lost 3 bases, and 3 bases lay in between. CDR3 protein: CSARDGYEQYF. As DNA, the CDR3 is TGCAGTGCTAGAGACGGCTACGAGCAGTACTTC.

The DNA of the CDR3 is TGCGCCAGCAGCCAAGTGGGATATACGGTTGGCTACACCTTC. This encodes CASSQVGYTVGYTF. The chain employs TRBV4-3 and TRBJ1-2; D is unclear. The CDR3 totals 14 residues. Germline CDR1 is LGHNA and CDR2 is YSLEER. V was pared by 1 base and J by 7 bases, with 13 bases between.

This chain uses TRBV27 with TRBJ1-1, with D maybe TRBD1 (5 bases). CDR3 length: 15 residues. V shed 1 base and J shed 6 bases, with 15 bases lying between them. Germline V gene sequence: CDR1 MNHEY, CDR2 SMNVEV (reference sequence). CDR3 loop: CASSLYRGVGSEAFF. DNA for the CDR3: TGTGCCAGCAGTTTATATCGGGGCGTGGGGTCTGAAGCTTTCTTT.

The chain uses TRBV7-9 and TRBJ2-5; D not certain. Germline assignment: CDR1 SEHNR and CDR2 FQNEAQ (reference sequence). V lost 1 base to trimming and J lost 8 bases, with 8 bases between them. The length of the CDR3 is 12 residues. The CDR3 DNA reads TGTGCCAGCAGCTTAGGTCAATATACCCAGTACTTC. Translating gives CASSLGQYTQYF. The whole variable domain, remainder taken from reference TRBV7-9 and TRBJ2-5, is DTGVSQNPRHKITKRGQNVTFRCDPISEHNRLYWYRQTLGQGPEFLTYFQNEAQLEKSRLLSDRFSAERPKGSFSTLEIQRTEQGDSAMYLCASSLGQYTQYFGPGTRLLVL.

V is TRBV7-9 and J is TRBJ1-3; D not certain. The germline V gene has CDR1 SEHNR and CDR2 FQNEAQ (reference sequence). Trimming took 0 bases from V and 2 from J, leaving 17 bases between them. The CDR3 contains 18 residues. The CDR3 nucleotides are TGTGCCAGCAGCTTAGCGCTGAACTCTCTCTCTCCTGGAAACACCATATATTTT. Translation: CASSLALNSLSPGNTIYF.

The rearrangement uses TRBV6-5 and TRBJ2-7; 8 bases match TRBD2. The length of the CDR3 is 15 residues. The V segment lost 6 bases and the J segment 0 bases; nucleotides outside the gene matches: 7. Germline V lookup: CDR1 MNHEY, CDR2 SVGAGI. CDR3 bases: TGTGCCAGCAGCCACCGGGGGGGTGACTCCTACGAGCAGTACTTC. Translating it yields CASSHRGGDSYEQYF.

The genes are TRBV9 and TRBJ2-3; possibly TRBD2 for D (6 bases). Germline V gene data show CDR1 as SGDLS and CDR2 as YYNGEE. Deletions cut 2 bases from V and 0 bases from J, with 16 bases between. This CDR3 has 17 residues. The CDR3 bases are TGTGCCAGCAGCGTGGGGGGACTGGTTTCTAGCACAGATACGCAGTATTTT. It codes for CASSVGGLVSSTDTQYF.

This chain uses TRBV5-4 with TRBJ2-5; 8 nucleotides align to TRBD1. V gave up 4 bases and J gave up 4 bases; unmatched junction bases: 9. This CDR3 spans 15 amino acids. Germline CDR1 is SGHNT and CDR2 is YYREEE (reference sequence). CDR3 nucleotide sequence: TGTGCCAGCAGCCAGACAGGGGACGCACGAGAGACCCAGTACTTC. Translating gives CASSQTGDARETQYF.

The V gene is TRBV14, the J gene TRBJ2-7, with D tentatively TRBD1 (6 bases). The CDR3 is 14 residues long. V was clipped by 1 base and J by 7 bases, with 14 bases between them. The V gene's germline CDR1 is SGHDN and CDR2 FVKESK. This CDR3 reads CASSQALGAQEQYF. The CDR3 nucleotides are TGTGCCAGCAGCCAAGCACTGGGGGCACAGGAGCAGTACTTC.

This sequence joins TRBV7-2 and TRBJ2-1; 9 positions agree with TRBD1. V trimming: 8 bases; J trimming: 7 bases; junction bases outside the gene matches: 12. Per the germline V gene, CDR1 is SGHTA and CDR2 is FQGNSA. The CDR3 runs to 15 residues. Here the CDR3 reads CASHAGDRDYNEQFF. The DNA of the CDR3 is TGTGCCAGCCACGCGGGGGACAGGGACTATAATGAGCAGTTCTTC.

The V call is TRBV6-1, the J call TRBJ2-2; D is uncertain. CDR1 and CDR2 (germline): MNHNS, SASEGT. The length of the CDR3 is 14 residues. Trimming pared 2 bases from V and 6 bases from J, leaving 10 bases between. CDR3 protein: CASSEYGMPGELFF. In DNA form, the CDR3 reads TGTGCCAGCAGTGAATACGGTATGCCCGGGGAGCTGTTTTTT.

This clone was observed a single time. V and J are TRBV28 and TRBJ1-5; D is unclear. The ends were cut back, 6 bases at V and 5 bases at J, with 2 bases in the middle. This CDR3 contains 10 residues. Germline CDR1 and CDR2: MDHEN and SYDVKM. As DNA, the CDR3 is TGTGCCAGCAGGGATCAGCCCCAGCATTTT. Its protein is CASRDQPQHF.

The genes are TRBV10-1 and TRBJ2-7; unclear D gene. V lost 2 bases to trimming and J lost 2 bases, with 13 bases between them. Per germline, CDR1 WNHNN and CDR2 SYGVQD (reference sequence). This CDR3 comprises 15 residues. The CDR3 reads CASSETPEEPYEQYF. The CDR3 region has the DNA TGCGCCAGCAGTGAGACGCCGGAAGAACCCTACGAGCAGTACTTC.

The gene calls are TRBV11-2 and TRBJ2-3; D is possibly TRBD2 (5 bases). The CDR3 totals 14 residues. V lost 5 bases and J lost 6, with 15 bases in between. In germline, CDR1 is SGHAT, CDR2 FQNNGV. The CDR3: CASSLEGPGDTQYF. As DNA, the CDR3 is TGTGCCAGCAGCCTCGAAGGGCCGGGGGATACGCAGTATTTT.

The rearrangement links TRBV28 to TRBJ1-5; 8 bases align to TRBD1. CDR1 and CDR2 from the germline V gene are MDHEN and SYDVKM. The J segment lost 8 bases and the V segment lost 4 bases, leaving 13 bases of the junction unmatched. The CDR3 covers 16 residues. CDR3 nucleotides: TGTGCCAGCAGTTATCCCTCCCAGGACAGGGAAAAGCCCCAGCATTTT. Translating it yields CASSYPSQDREKPQHF. Supplemented by reference TRBV28 and TRBJ1-5, the full variable domain reads DVKVTQSSRYLVKRTGEKVFLECVQDMDHENMFWYRQDPGLGLRLIYFSYDVKMKEKGDIPEGYSVSREKKERFSLILESASTNQTSMYLCASSYPSQDREKPQHFGDGTRLSIL.

The chain joins TRBV11-2 to TRBJ2-1; 7 bases are a match to TRBD1. V dropped 5 bases and J dropped 4; count of bases not matched to a gene: 5. This CDR3 comprises 14 residues. The germline CDR1 and CDR2 sequences are SGHAT and FQNNGV. The CDR3 coding sequence is TGTGCCAGCAGCATAAGGACAGGTTACAATGAGCAGTTCTTC. It yields the protein CASSIRTGYNEQFF.

The chain is built from TRBV6-6 and TRBJ2-7, with D uncertain. Germline V gene lookup returns CDR1 MNHNY and CDR2 SVGAGI (reference sequence). The length of the CDR3 is 12 residues. The ends were cut back, 6 bases at V and 3 bases at J, with 9 bases in the middle. The DNA for the CDR3 is TGTGCCAGCAGGGCGGACGGCTACGAGCAGTACTTC. It codes for CASRADGYEQYF.

J is TRBJ1-3 and V is TRBV5-4, with 8 positions matching TRBD1. V was clipped by 0 bases and J by 2 bases; unmatched bases: 4. Germline V CDR1 and CDR2: SGHNT, YYREEE (reference sequence). This CDR3 has 16 residues. CDR3 loop: CASSLGGQGTGNTIYF. The CDR3 DNA is TGTGCCAGCAGCTTGGGCGGACAGGGTACTGGAAACACCATATATTTT.

The gene calls are TRBV29-1 and TRBJ2-3; TRBD1 is a possible D gene (6 bases). Germline lookup yields CDR1 SQVTM and CDR2 ANQGSEA. The CDR3 covers 12 residues. V lost 8 bases and J lost 2, with 11 bases in between. The CDR3 DNA is TGCAGCTTAGGGGACAACACAGATACGCAGTATTTT. Translation: CSLGDNTDTQYF.

The chain joins TRBV6-6 to TRBJ2-7; 7 bases align to TRBD1. The CDR3 consists of 14 residues. V gave up 4 bases and J gave up 1 base; unmatched junction bases: 4. The germline V gene has CDR1 MNHNY and CDR2 SVGAGI (reference sequence). The CDR3 DNA reads as TGTGCCAGCAGTTGGACAGGCCCGTCCTACGAGCAGTACTTC. Protein: CASSWTGPSYEQYF.

Worth noting for this clone: Other DNA sequences of this sample code for an identical CDR3. This chain joins TRBV5-1 and TRBJ2-7; no clear D. Germline CDR1 reads SGHRS; CDR2 reads YFSETQ. V was pared by 0 bases and J by 0 bases, with 7 bases between. The CDR3 consists of 14 residues. CDR3 amino acids: CASSLGSSSYEQYF. CDR3 in DNA: TGCGCCAGCAGCTTGGGTAGTAGCTCCTACGAGCAGTACTTC.

This chain links TRBV28 with TRBJ2-6; no definite D call. Trimming removed 0 bases at V and 0 bases at J, with 6 bases between. This CDR3 has 16 residues. CDR1 and CDR2 (germline): MDHEN, SYDVKM. CDR3 in DNA: TGTGCCAGCAGTTTATGGGCGGTCTCTGGGGCCAACGTCCTGACTTTC. Protein: CASSLWAVSGANVLTF.

V usage is TRBV6-1 and J usage is TRBJ2-5, with TRBD1 as a possible D gene (5 bases). Germline lookup yields CDR1 MNHNS and CDR2 SASEGT. The length of the CDR3 is 15 residues. Trimming removed 6 bases from V and 4 bases from J, with 18 bases in between. CDR3 sequence: CASRFPTGLLETQYF. In DNA form, the CDR3 reads TGTGCCAGCAGATTTCCTACAGGATTGTTAGAGACCCAGTACTTC.

The chain links TRBV7-2 to TRBJ2-3; 7 bases line up with TRBD2. Germline V gene lookup returns CDR1 SGHTA and CDR2 FQGNSA. The CDR3 loop spans 14 amino acids. V was pared by 1 base and J by 5 bases, with 3 bases of the junction left unmatched. The CDR3 protein is CASSLGLAGDTQYF. CDR3 nucleotides: TGTGCCAGCAGCTTAGGCTTAGCGGGAGATACGCAGTATTTT.

The V and J genes are TRBV18 and TRBJ2-5; maybe TRBD1 (5 bases). CDR1 and CDR2 from the germline V gene are KGHSH and LQKENI. V was trimmed by 0 bases and J by 2 bases, leaving 19 bases between them. The CDR3 covers 18 residues. The CDR3 DNA reads as TGTGCCAGCTCACCACCAGTCCGGTCAGGGCAAGGGCAAGAGACCCAGTACTTC. Residues: CASSPPVRSGQGQETQYF.

The rearrangement links TRBV2 to TRBJ2-1, with a tentative D call TRBD2 (6 bases). Germline V gives CDR1 SNHLY, CDR2 FYNNEI. CDR3 length: 12 amino acids. V lost 2 bases, J lost 7 bases, and 6 bases lay in between. CDR3: CASSERGNEQFF. The CDR3 coding sequence is TGTGCCAGCAGTGAACGGGGGAATGAGCAGTTCTTC.

This clone occurred once. The chain carries TRBV6-6 and TRBJ1-5; D gene unclear. The germline V gene has CDR1 MNHNY and CDR2 SVGAGI (reference sequence). The CDR3 extends over 16 amino acids. Trimming cost V 5 bases and J 5 bases, with 19 bases left between them. In nucleotides, the CDR3 is TGTGCCAGCAGTAGGATCCGGAGGGCGTCGGATCAGCCCCAGCATTTT. Protein: CASSRIRRASDQPQHF.

This clone was observed once. The chain has TRBV6-7 and TRBJ1-1; weak D call: TRBD1 (5 bases). TRBV6-7 is annotated as an ORF whose role is uncertain. There are 17 residues in the CDR3. The ends were cut back, 3 bases at V and 4 bases at J, with 21 bases in the middle. CDR3 in amino acids: CASSYTSRRVLGTEAFF. The CDR3 bases are TGTGCCAGCAGTTATACCAGTCGCAGGGTGTTGGGCACTGAAGCTTTCTTT.

V gene TRBV29-1 combines with J gene TRBJ1-1, with 10 bases aligning to TRBD1. This CDR3 comprises 14 residues. The germline V gene has CDR1 SQVTM and CDR2 ANQGSEA. Trimming cost V 4 bases and J 2 bases; bases outside gene matches: 4. For the CDR3, the DNA is TGCAGCGTTGGAGGGGACAGGGGTAACACTGAAGCTTTCTTT. It translates to CSVGGDRGNTEAFF. The variable domain in full, with the rest retrieved from reference TRBV29-1 and TRBJ1-1, is SAVISQKPSRDICQRGTSLTIQCQVDSQVTMMFWYRQQPGQSLTLIATANQGSEATYESGFVIDKFPISRPNLTFSTLTVSNMSPEDSSIYLCSVGGDRGNTEAFFGQGTRLTVV.

This chain joins TRBV28 and TRBJ2-7; 9 positions match TRBD1. Germline V gene data show CDR1 as MDHEN and CDR2 as SYDVKM. The length of the CDR3 is 18 residues. V trimming: 3 bases; J trimming: 4 bases; junction bases outside the gene matches: 16. In DNA, the CDR3 is TGTGCCAGCAGTTTTACCCTTACTACCGGACAGGGGAGATACGAGCAGTACTTC. Amino acid sequence: CASSFTLTTGQGRYEQYF.